This TCR beta chain was documented in a study of OX40 agonist ivuxolimab in advanced cancers. For this clone: The antigen remains unidentified.

Peripheral blood came from all dose cohorts at three timepoints. Findings of the study overall: There was clonal expansion of CD4+ and CD8+ blood T cells by week 6 at 0.1 to 3.0 mg/kg.

Between the trimmed V and J ends, which lost 5 bases and 4 bases, there was a span of 10 bases. The CDR3 loop spans 13 amino acids. The germline CDR1 and CDR2 sequences are SEHNR and FQNEAQ (reference sequence). Assay used: immunoSEQ multiplex PCR; TCRdb lists only in-frame clones, some missing. Of around 80,000 clones listed, about 90% were seen once; the top ten hold approximately 0.71%. The clonotype originates from an adult with an advanced solid tumor such as melanoma, head and neck, liver or kidney cancer. This chain links TRBV7-9 with TRBJ2-3, with a possible D match to TRBD1 (5 bases). The input for sequencing was CD4+ or CD8+ T cells sorted from blood, taken in a trial of the OX40 agonist ivuxolimab. CDR3 bases: TGTGCCAGCAGCCCTAAGGGGCCAGATACGCAGTATTTT. Protein: CASSPKGPDTQYF. Complete variable domain (other parts from reference TRBV7-9 and TRBJ2-3): DTGVSQNPRHKITKRGQNVTFRCDPISEHNRLYWYRQTLGQGPEFLTYFQNEAQLEKSRLLSDRFSAERPKGSFSTLEIQRTEQGDSAMYLCASSPKGPDTQYFGPGTRLTVL.